This passage covers 7 T cell receptor beta chains from one sample sequenced in a study of OX40 agonist ivuxolimab in advanced cancers. Profiling relied on immunoSEQ multiplex PCR, and the TCRdb table lists in-frame clones only, not all of them. The table shows 40,000 to 60,000 clones, with about nine tenths occurring only once. Sequenced material: CD4+ or CD8+ T cells sorted from blood, taken in a trial of the OX40 agonist ivuxolimab. The receptor set was obtained from an adult with an advanced solid tumor such as melanoma, head and neck, liver or kidney cancer.

This sequence joins TRBV15 and TRBJ1-6; D gene uncertain. Trimming left V 0 bases short and J 0 bases short, with 6 bases between. From germline, CDR1 is LNHNV and CDR2 YYDKDF (reference sequence). This CDR3 spans 16 amino acids. DNA of the CDR3: TGTGCCACCAGCAGAGAAAAGAGCTCCTATAATTCACCCCTCCACTTT. As protein: CATSREKSSYNSPLHF.

This chain uses TRBV5-7 with TRBJ2-5; TRBD2 agrees at 9 bases. Being an ORF, TRBV5-7 has a function that is uncertain. CDR3 size: 16 residues. The J segment lost 4 bases and the V segment lost 4 bases, leaving 11 bases of the junction unmatched. CDR3 sequence reads: CASSLQGGGAGETQYF. DNA of the CDR3: TGTGCCAGCAGCCTCCAAGGCGGGGGGGCCGGAGAGACCCAGTACTTC.

The DNA for the CDR3 is TGTGCCAGCAGCGAACAGGGCGTTGCCCTCCACTTT. Translated, it gives CASSEQGVALHF. The gene calls are TRBV6-5 and TRBJ1-6; tentative D call: TRBD1 (6 bases). The CDR3 loop spans 12 amino acids. Trimming stripped 6 bases from V and 14 bases from J, with 14 bases between. CDR1 and CDR2 (germline): MNHEY, SVGAGI.

This clone was counted once. This sequence joins TRBV29-1 and TRBJ2-5, with TRBD1 as a possible D gene (6 bases). Trimming shortened V by 8 bases and J by 5 bases, and 18 bases separated the two germline ends. Germline assignment: CDR1 SQVTM and CDR2 ANQGSEA. There are 13 residues in the CDR3. The CDR3 region has the DNA TGCAGCTCCACAACAGGGCTCACGGAGACCCAGTACTTC. Translating gives CSSTTGLTETQYF.

This clone came up once. V gene TRBV6-1 combines with J gene TRBJ2-7; 8 positions match TRBD1. Germline V CDR1 and CDR2: MNHNS, SASEGT. The CDR3 has 13 amino acids. With V trimmed by 7 bases and J by 6 bases, 8 bases remained unmatched. The CDR3 sequence: CASIRTGTGEQYV. The CDR3, as DNA: TGTGCCAGCATCCGGACAGGGACTGGCGAGCAGTACGTC.

The CDR3 loop reads CASSLAGRGFAGELFF. CDR3 nucleotide sequence: TGTGCCAGCAGCTTGGCCGGTAGGGGGTTTGCCGGGGAGCTGTTTTTT. V usage is TRBV5-6 and J usage is TRBJ2-2, with a weak D call TRBD1 (6 bases). From germline, CDR1 is SGHDT and CDR2 YYEEEE. The CDR3 length is 16 residues. Trimming removed 0 bases from V and 6 bases from J, with 15 bases in between.

The chain has TRBV4-1 and TRBJ2-1; D is unresolved. Germline lookup yields CDR1 MGHRA and CDR2 YSYEKL. The CDR3 has 16 residues. The ends were cut back, 0 bases at V and 1 base at J, with 10 bases in the middle. The CDR3 here is CASSQEGGPSYNEQFF. CDR3 DNA: TGCGCCAGCAGCCAAGAGGGTGGTCCGTCCTACAATGAGCAGTTCTTC.